This TCR beta chain was found in a study of human T cells and chemical hapten exposure. Study observations and caveats: Counts of expanded TCRs at PT1 were positively correlated with patch test score. Given that the donors had alopecia, their immune response may differ from that seen in healthy people.

Time point here: pre-sensitization, week 0. Treatment described: therapeutic diphenylcyclopropenone sensitization with weekly scalp DPC. From the RACE reads, TCRdb called clonotypes with MiXCR, one entry per CDR3 protein. Found here are roughly 88,000 distinct CDR3 sequences, 8% to 10% of them singletons; the top ten hold around 3.6%. Trimming took 2 bases from V and 6 from J, leaving 11 bases between them. This CDR3 is built from 13 residues. This clonotype was seen many times. Its antigen is unidentified. Sequenced here: whole blood, sampled in connection with sensitization to the hapten diphenylcyclopropenone (DPC). J is TRBJ2-7 and V is TRBV12-3 or TRBV12-4; D is undetermined. This TCR was sampled from a woman in her forties with alopecia areata. Some clones in this sample may be carry-over from other donors' samples. For the CDR3, the DNA is TGTGCCAGCAGTTTATTATCCGGGTCCGAGCAGTACTTC. Its translation: CASSLLSGSEQYF.